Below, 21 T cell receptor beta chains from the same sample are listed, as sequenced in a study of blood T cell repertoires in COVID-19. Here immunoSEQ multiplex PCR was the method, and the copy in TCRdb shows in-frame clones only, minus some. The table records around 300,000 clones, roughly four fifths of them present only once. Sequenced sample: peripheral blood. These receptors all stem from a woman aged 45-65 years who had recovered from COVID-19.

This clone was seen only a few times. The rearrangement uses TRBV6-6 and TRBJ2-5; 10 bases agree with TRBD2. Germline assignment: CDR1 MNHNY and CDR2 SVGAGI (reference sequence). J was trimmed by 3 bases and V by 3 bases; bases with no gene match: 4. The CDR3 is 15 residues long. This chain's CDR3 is CASSYDLAGEETQYF. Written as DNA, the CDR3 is TGTGCCAGCAGTTATGACCTAGCGGGGGAAGAGACCCAGTACTTC.

CDR3 protein: CASSAYSQGETQYF. In DNA, the CDR3 is TGTGCCAGCAGCGCGTACTCCCAGGGGGAGACCCAGTACTTC. This chain uses TRBV9 with TRBJ2-5; D possibly corresponds to TRBD1 (6 bases). V lost 3 bases to trimming and J lost 5 bases, with 14 bases between them. The CDR3 is made up of 14 amino acids. CDR1 is SGDLS, CDR2 YYNGEE, per germline.

Here the CDR3 DNA reads TGTGCCAGCGGGGGACTAGCGGAAGAGACCCAGTACTTC. This codes for CASGGLAEETQYF. The V and J genes are TRBV12-3 or TRBV12-4 and TRBJ2-5; TRBD2 aligns across 11 bases. The CDR3 is 13 residues long. With 8 bases clipped from V and 3 bases from J, the junction kept 2 bases outside the gene matches.

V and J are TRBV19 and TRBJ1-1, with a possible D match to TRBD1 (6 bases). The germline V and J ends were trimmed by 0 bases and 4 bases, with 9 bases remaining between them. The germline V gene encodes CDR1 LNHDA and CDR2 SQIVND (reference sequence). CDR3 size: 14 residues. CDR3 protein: CASSIDRGFTEAFF. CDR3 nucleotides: TGTGCCAGTAGTATAGACAGGGGATTCACTGAAGCTTTCTTT.

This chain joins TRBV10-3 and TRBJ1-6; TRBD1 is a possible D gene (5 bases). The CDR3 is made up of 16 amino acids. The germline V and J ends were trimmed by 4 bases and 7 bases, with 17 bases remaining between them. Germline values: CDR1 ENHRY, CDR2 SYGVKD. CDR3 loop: CAISASHRQRNSPLHF. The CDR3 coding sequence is TGTGCCATCAGTGCGTCCCACAGGCAAAGAAATTCACCCCTCCACTTT.

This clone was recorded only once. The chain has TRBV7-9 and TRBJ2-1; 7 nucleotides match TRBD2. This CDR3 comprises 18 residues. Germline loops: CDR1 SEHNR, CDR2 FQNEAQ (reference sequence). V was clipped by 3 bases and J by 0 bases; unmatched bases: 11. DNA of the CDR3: TGTGCCAGCAGCTTTGGTGCTAGCGGAGGTTACTCCTACAATGAGCAGTTCTTC. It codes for CASSFGASGGYSYNEQFF.

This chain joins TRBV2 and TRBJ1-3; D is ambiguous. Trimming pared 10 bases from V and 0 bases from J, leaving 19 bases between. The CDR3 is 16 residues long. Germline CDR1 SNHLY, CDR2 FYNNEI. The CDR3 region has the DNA TGTGCCATCCGGTCCCTGGGCGCGAACTCTGGAAACACCATATATTTT. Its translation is CAIRSLGANSGNTIYF.

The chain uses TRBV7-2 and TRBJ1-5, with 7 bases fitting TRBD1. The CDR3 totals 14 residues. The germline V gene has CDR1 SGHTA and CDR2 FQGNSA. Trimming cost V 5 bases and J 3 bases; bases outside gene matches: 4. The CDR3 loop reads CASSIQGFNQPQHF. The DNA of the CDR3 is TGTGCCAGCAGCATACAGGGGTTCAATCAGCCCCAGCATTTT.

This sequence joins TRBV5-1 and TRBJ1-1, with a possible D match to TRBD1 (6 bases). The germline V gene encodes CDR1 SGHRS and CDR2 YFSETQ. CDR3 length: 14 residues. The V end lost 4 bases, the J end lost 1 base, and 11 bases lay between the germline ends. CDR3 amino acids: CASSRMDRNTEAFF. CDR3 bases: TGCGCCAGCAGCCGAATGGACAGGAACACTGAAGCTTTCTTT.

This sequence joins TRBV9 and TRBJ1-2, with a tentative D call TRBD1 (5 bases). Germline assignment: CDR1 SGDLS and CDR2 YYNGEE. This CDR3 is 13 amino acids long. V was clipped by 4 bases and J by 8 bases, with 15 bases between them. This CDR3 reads CASSPGAGSGYTF. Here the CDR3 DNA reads TGTGCCAGCAGCCCCGGGGCGGGGAGCGGCTACACCTTC.

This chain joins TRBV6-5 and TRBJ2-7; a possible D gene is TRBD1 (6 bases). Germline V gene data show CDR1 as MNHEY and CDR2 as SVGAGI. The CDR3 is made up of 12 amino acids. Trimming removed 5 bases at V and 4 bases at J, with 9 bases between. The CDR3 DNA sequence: TGTGCCAGCAGTACGCAGGGGTACGAGCAGTACTTC. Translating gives CASSTQGYEQYF.

The CDR3 is CASRPFAVNYGYTF. The DNA for the CDR3 is TGTGCCAGCCGCCCCTTTGCAGTTAACTATGGCTACACCTTC. This rearrangement joins TRBV7-9 to TRBJ1-2; D gene ambiguous. The germline V gene has CDR1 SEHNR and CDR2 FQNEAQ (reference sequence). With 8 bases removed from V and 1 base from J, the gap between germline ends came to 14 bases. The CDR3 is made up of 14 amino acids. The whole variable domain, filled in from reference TRBV7-9 and TRBJ1-2, reads DTGVSQNPRHKITKRGQNVTFRCDPISEHNRLYWYRQTLGQGPEFLTYFQNEAQLEKSRLLSDRFSAERPKGSFSTLEIQRTEQGDSAMYLCASRPFAVNYGYTFGSGTRLTVV.

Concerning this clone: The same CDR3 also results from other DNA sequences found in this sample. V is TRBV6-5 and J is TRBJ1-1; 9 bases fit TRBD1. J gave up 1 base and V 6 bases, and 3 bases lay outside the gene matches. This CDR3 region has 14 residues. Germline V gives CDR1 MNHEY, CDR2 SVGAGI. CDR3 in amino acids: CASRGQGGNTEAFF. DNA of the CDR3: TGTGCCAGCAGGGGACAGGGAGGGAACACTGAAGCTTTCTTT.

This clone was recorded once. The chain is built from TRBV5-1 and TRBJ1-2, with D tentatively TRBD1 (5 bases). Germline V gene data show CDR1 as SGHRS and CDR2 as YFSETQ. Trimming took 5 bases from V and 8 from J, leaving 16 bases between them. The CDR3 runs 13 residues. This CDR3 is CASRDTISEGYTF. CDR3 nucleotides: TGCGCCAGCAGGGACACCATCTCAGAGGGCTACACCTTC. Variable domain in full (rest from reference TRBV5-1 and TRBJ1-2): KAGVTQTPRYLIKTRGQQVTLSCSPISGHRSVSWYQQTPGQGLQFLFEYFSETQRNKGNFPGRFSGRQFSNSRSEMNVSTLELGDSALYLCASRDTISEGYTFGSGTRLTVV.

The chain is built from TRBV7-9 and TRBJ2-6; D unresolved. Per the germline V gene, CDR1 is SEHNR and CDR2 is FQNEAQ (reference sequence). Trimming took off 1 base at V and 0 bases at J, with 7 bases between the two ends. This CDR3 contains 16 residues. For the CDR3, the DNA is TGTGCCAGCAGCTTAGACAGTTTCTCTGGGGCCAACGTCCTGACTTTC. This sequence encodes CASSLDSFSGANVLTF. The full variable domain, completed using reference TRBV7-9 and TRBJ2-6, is DTGVSQNPRHKITKRGQNVTFRCDPISEHNRLYWYRQTLGQGPEFLTYFQNEAQLEKSRLLSDRFSAERPKGSFSTLEIQRTEQGDSAMYLCASSLDSFSGANVLTFGAGSRLTVL.

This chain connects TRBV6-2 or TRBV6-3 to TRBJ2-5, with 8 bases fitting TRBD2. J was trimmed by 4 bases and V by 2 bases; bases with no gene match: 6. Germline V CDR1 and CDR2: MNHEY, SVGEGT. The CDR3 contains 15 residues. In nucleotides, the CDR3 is TGTGCCAGCAGTTACGAGCGGGAGTTTCCAGAGACCCAGTACTTC. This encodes CASSYEREFPETQYF.

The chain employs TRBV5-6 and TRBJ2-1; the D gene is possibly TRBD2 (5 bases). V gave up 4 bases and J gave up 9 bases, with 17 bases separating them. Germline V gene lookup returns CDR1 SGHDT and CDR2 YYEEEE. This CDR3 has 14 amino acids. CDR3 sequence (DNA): TGTGCCAGCAGCCCCGCCGGGCTAGCACGTGAGCAGTTCTTC. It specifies CASSPAGLAREQFF.

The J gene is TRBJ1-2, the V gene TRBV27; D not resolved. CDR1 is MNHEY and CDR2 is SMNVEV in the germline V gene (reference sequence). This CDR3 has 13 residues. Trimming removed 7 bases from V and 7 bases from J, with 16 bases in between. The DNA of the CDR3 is TGTGCCAGCACTCCGCGGGGTGGACTTGGCTACACCTTC. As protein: CASTPRGGLGYTF.

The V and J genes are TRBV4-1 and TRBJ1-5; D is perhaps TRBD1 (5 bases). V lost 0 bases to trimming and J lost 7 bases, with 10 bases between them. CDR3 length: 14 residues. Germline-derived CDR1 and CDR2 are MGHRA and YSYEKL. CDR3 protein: CASSQDSGLQPQHF. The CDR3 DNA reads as TGCGCCAGCAGCCAAGATTCAGGGCTCCAGCCCCAGCATTTT.

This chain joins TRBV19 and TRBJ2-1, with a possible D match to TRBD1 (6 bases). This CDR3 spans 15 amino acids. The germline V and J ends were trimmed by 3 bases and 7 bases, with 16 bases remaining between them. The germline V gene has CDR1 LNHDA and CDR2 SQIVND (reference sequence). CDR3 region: CASSMAKLQGNEQFF. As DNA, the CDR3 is TGTGCCAGTAGTATGGCGAAATTACAGGGAAATGAGCAGTTCTTC. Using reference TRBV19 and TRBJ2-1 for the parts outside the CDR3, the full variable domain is DGGITQSPKYLFRKEGQNVTLSCEQNLNHDAMYWYRQDPGQGLRLIYYSQIVNDFQKGDIAEGYSVSREKKESFPLTVTSAQKNPTAFYLCASSMAKLQGNEQFFGPGTRLTVL.

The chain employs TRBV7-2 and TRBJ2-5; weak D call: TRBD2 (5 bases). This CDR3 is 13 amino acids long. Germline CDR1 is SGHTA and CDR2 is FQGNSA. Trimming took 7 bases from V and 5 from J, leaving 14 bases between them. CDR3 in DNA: TGTGCCAGCACCGTCGGGGTGAGGGAGACCCAGTACTTC. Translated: CASTVGVRETQYF.